These 8 T cell receptor beta chains originate from one sample sequenced in a study of T cell repertoires in cytomegalovirus infection. Their antigen targets remain unknown. TCRdb independently ran MiXCR on the reads; one entry per CDR3 protein. The sample includes some 590,000 distinct CDR3 sequences, just under 40% of them seen just once. The material was cultured PBMCs, obtained from culture after CMV antigen stimulation. The source of these receptors is a human donor in good health (CMV status not recorded). Some clones in this sample may be carry-over from other donors' samples.

The chain joins TRBV2 to TRBJ2-6; weak D call: TRBD1 (5 bases). The CDR3 contains 16 residues. Trimming shortened V by 6 bases and J by 1 base, and 13 bases separated the two germline ends. From germline, CDR1 is SNHLY and CDR2 FYNNEI. The CDR3 loop reads CASSISPGSGANVLTF. CDR3 nucleotides: TGTGCCAGCAGCATTTCCCCAGGGTCTGGGGCCAACGTCCTGACTTTC.

The gene calls are TRBV20-1 and TRBJ1-1; possible D gene TRBD1, 6 bases. The V and J ends lost 0 bases and 5 bases respectively, with 13 bases between them. The CDR3 totals 14 residues. From germline, CDR1 is DFQATT and CDR2 SNEGSKA (reference sequence). The CDR3 region has the DNA TGCAGTGCTAGAGATCAGTCAGGGGATACTGAAGCTTTCTTT. It yields the protein CSARDQSGDTEAFF.

This clonotype was counted between two and nine times. The chain recombines TRBV7-9 with TRBJ2-5, with D possibly being TRBD1 (6 bases). The V end was cut by 0 bases, the J end by 2 bases, with 16 bases between. CDR1 is SEHNR and CDR2 is FQNEAQ in the germline V gene (reference sequence). The CDR3 is 17 amino acids. The CDR3 DNA is TGTGCCAGCAGCTTAGCCCTGGGGCGGACAGAGCAAGAGACCCAGTACTTC. Translated: CASSLALGRTEQETQYF.

This clonotype was detected only once. This chain uses TRBV7-9 with TRBJ1-1; D might be TRBD1 (5 bases). The ends were cut back, 5 bases at V and 7 bases at J, with 17 bases in the middle. The germline V gene encodes CDR1 SEHNR and CDR2 FQNEAQ (reference sequence). CDR3 length equals 14 residues. DNA for the CDR3: TGTGCCAGCAGCGATACAAAAGGAAGGGGTGAAGCTTTCTTT. Protein: CASSDTKGRGEAFF.

In its sample, this clonotype was seen many times. The rearrangement uses TRBV7-2 and TRBJ1-3; 7 nucleotides align to TRBD1. From germline, CDR1 is SGHTA and CDR2 FQGNSA. CDR3 size: 16 residues. Trimming cost V 1 base and J 2 bases; bases outside gene matches: 5. The CDR3 here is CASSLVAGTAGNTIYF. The CDR3 bases are TGTGCCAGCAGCTTAGTCGCCGGGACAGCTGGAAACACCATATATTTT.

The chain carries TRBV27 and TRBJ1-5; D call uncertain. CDR3 length: 16 residues. Trimming stripped 1 base from V and 5 bases from J, with 15 bases between. Germline CDR1 MNHEY, CDR2 SMNVEV (reference sequence). This CDR3 reads CASSLYVVGKDQPQHF. CDR3 coding DNA: TGTGCCAGCAGTTTATACGTCGTGGGGAAGGATCAGCCCCAGCATTTT.

Concerning this clonotype itself: One end of the junction fails to match germline, which may point to a read error. The chain has TRBV6-1 and TRBJ2-5; the D gene is possibly TRBD1 (6 bases). This CDR3 comprises 14 residues. Germline CDR1 reads MNHNS; CDR2 reads SASEGT. The CDR3 DNA sequence: TGTGCCAGCAGTAAAGCCGGGACATTAGGGCCCCAGTACTTC. Its translation is CASSKAGTLGPQYF.

The V gene is TRBV4-1, the J gene TRBJ2-3, with 12 bases fitting TRBD2. Germline V gives CDR1 MGHRA, CDR2 YSYEKL. The V and J ends lost 3 bases and 0 bases, in that order; junction bases with no gene match: 1. This CDR3 has 16 residues. The CDR3 spells CASSQTSGGSTDTQYF. The CDR3 DNA reads as TGCGCCAGCAGCCAGACTAGCGGGGGAAGCACAGATACGCAGTATTTT.